This T cell receptor (beta chain) derives from a study of early T cells in non-severe SARS-CoV-2 infection. Across the study: Alpha and beta chains were unpaired, from unsorted whole-blood bulk RNA.

Study findings and constraints: Anti-spike CD8 responses were favored by VDJdb matching, which missed private and CD4 specificities.

This clonotype was detected many times. What it binds is unknown. Attached unique molecular identifiers marked individual cDNA molecules. TCRdb ran MiXCR on the 5' RACE reads and lists one entry per CDR3 protein. The data hold over 55,000 distinct CDR3 sequences, with 9.5% to 15% observed a single time. This TCR came from an adult who was a healthcare worker with PCR-confirmed SARS-CoV-2 infection or an uninfected control (not recorded which). Sequenced here: whole blood, sampled at baseline.

For the CDR3, the DNA is TGTGCCAGCAGTGAAAGGCAGGGATCAGCGGCCAAAAACATTCAGTACTTC. Protein product: CASSERQGSAAKNIQYF. The chain uses TRBV2 and TRBJ2-4; D is perhaps TRBD1 (5 bases). CDR3 size: 17 residues. Trimming pared 2 bases from V and 1 base from J, leaving 15 bases between. CDR1 is SNHLY, CDR2 FYNNEI, per germline.